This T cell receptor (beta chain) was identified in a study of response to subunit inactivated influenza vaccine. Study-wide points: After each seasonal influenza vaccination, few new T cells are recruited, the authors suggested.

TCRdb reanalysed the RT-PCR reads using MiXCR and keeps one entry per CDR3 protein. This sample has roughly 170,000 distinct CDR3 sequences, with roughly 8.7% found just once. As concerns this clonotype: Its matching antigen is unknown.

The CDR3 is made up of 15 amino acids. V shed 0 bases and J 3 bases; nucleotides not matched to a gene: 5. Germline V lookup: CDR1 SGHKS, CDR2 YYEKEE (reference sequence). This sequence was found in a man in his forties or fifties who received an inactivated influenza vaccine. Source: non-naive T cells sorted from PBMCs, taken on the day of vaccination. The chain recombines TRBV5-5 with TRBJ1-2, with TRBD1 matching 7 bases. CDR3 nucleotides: TGTGCCAGCAGCTTGGTAGGGGGCGCCGACTATGGCTACACCTTC. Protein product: CASSLVGGADYGYTF.